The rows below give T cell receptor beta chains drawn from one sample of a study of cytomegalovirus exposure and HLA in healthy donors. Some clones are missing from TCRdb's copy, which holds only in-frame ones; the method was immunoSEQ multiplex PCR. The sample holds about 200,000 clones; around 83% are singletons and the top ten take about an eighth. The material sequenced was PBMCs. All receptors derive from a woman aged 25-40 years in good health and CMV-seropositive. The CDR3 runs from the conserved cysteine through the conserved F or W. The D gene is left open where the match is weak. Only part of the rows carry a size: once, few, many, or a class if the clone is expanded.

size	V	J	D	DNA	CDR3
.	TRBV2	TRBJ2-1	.	TGTGCCAGCAGTGGAAGACGGGAGCCGAATGAGCAGTTCTTC	CASSGRREPNEQFF
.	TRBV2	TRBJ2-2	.	TGTGCCAGCGACTACCCTCGCGGGGAGCTGTTTTTT	CASDYPRGELFF
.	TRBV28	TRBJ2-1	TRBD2	TGTGCCACTCGGACTAGCGGGACGTTCTACAATGAGCAGTTCTTC	CATRTSGTFYNEQFF
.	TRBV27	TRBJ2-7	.	TGTGCCAGCACCTCGGCCGAGGCCTACGAGCAGTACTTC	CASTSAEAYEQYF
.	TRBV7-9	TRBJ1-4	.	TGTGCCAGCAGCTTTGGCGGTAGTGATGAAAAACTGTTTTTT	CASSFGGSDEKLFF
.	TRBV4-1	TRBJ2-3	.	TGCGCCAGCAGCCTCGGGACTGTCACAGATACGCAGTATTTT	CASSLGTVTDTQYF
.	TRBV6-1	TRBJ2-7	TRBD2	TGTGCCAGCAGTGGAGGACTAGCGGGAGTTACGGTCTACGAGCAGTACTTC	CASSGGLAGVTVYEQYF
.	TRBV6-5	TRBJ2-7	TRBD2	TGTGCCAGCAGTCCCAGCGGGAGTACCTACGAGCAGTACTTC	CASSPSGSTYEQYF
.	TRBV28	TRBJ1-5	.	TGTGCCAGCAGTTTGTCCGGGAATCAGCCCCAGCATTTT	CASSLSGNQPQHF
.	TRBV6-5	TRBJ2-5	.	TGTGCCAGCAGGTCCGAACAGGGAAGGCAAGAGACCCAGTACTTC	CASRSEQGRQETQYF
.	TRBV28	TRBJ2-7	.	TGTGCCAGCAAACCCGACTTGGACGAGCAGTACTTC	CASKPDLDEQYF
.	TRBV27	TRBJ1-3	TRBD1	TGTGCCAGTCGACAGGGGGCGCTCTCCGGAAACACCATATATTTT	CASRQGALSGNTIYF
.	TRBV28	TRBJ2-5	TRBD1	TGTGCCAGCAGTTCAATCGGACAGGCCCAAGAGACCCAGTACTTC	CASSSIGQAQETQYF
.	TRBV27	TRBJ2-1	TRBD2	TGTGCCAGCAGCTTAATACTAGCGGGAGGCCGGAGCGATGAGCAGTTCTTC	CASSLILAGGRSDEQFF
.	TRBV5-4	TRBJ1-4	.	TGTGCCAGCAGCTCGGCTAATGAAAAACTGTTTTTT	CASSSANEKLFF
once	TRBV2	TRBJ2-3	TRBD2	TGTGCCAGCTCTAGCGGGAGGGCTAGCACAGATACGCAGTATTTT	CASSSGRASTDTQYF
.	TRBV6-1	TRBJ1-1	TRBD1	TGTGCCAGCAGTTGGACAGGGGGCATGAACACTGAAGCTTTCTTT	CASSWTGGMNTEAFF
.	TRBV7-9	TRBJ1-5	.	TGTGCCAGCAGCTTAGCAGAACATAATCAGCCCCAGCATTTT	CASSLAEHNQPQHF
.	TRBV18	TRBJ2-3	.	TGTGCCAGCTCACCGACAAGCACAGATACGCAGTATTTT	CASSPTSTDTQYF
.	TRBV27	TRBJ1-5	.	TGTGCCAGCAGTTTATCAGCAGGGGATAATCAGCCCCAGCATTTT	CASSLSAGDNQPQHF
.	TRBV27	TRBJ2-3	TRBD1	TGTGCCAGCAAGATACAGGGGGCCGATGCGCAGTATTTT	CASKIQGADAQYF
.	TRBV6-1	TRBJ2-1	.	TGTGCCAGCAGACAGGTGAGGAGCTCCTACAATGAGCAGTTCTTC	CASRQVRSSYNEQFF
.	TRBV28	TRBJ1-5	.	TGTGCCAGCAGTAGACCCCGGGGGGGAGGTCAGCCCCAGCATTTT	CASSRPRGGGQPQHF
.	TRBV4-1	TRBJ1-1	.	TGCGCCAGCAGCCAGGAGCGAAACACTGAAGCTTTCTTT	CASSQERNTEAFF
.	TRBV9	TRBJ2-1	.	TGTGCCAGCAGCATGGCGTGGGGCGATGAGCAGTTCTTC	CASSMAWGDEQFF
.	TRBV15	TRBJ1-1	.	TGTGCCACCGAGGGAGCGAACACTGAAGCTTTCTTT	CATEGANTEAFF
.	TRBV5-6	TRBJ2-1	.	TGTGCCAGCAGCGTCGGGGGTGAGGGCAATGAGCAGTTCTTC	CASSVGGEGNEQFF
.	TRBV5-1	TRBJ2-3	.	TGCGCCAGCAGCCCCCGGGCGATGGGAGGCACAGATACGCAGTATTTT	CASSPRAMGGTDTQYF
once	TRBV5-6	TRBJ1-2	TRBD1	TGTGCCAGCAGCCCCAGGGTATCCGGGACAGGGGATCGGGGCTACACCTTC	CASSPRVSGTGDRGYTF
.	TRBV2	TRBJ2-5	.	TGTGCCAGCGGACAACAGGGACTACTCCAAGAGACCCAGTACTTC	CASGQQGLLQETQYF
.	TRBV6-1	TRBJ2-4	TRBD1	TGTGCCAGCAGTGAACAGACAGGGGGGTCTTCTCTAGCCAAAAACATTCAGTACTTC	CASSEQTGGSSLAKNIQYF
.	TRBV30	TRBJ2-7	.	TGTGCCTGGAGGAAGGGACTTTGGGGGGAGCAGTACTTC	CAWRKGLWGEQYF
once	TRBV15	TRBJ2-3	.	TGTGCCACCGACACTGGGACTGCCACAGATACGCAGTATTTT	CATDTGTATDTQYF
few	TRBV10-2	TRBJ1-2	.	TGCGCCAGCAGTGAGCGGGGAGCCCATGGCTACACCTTC	CASSERGAHGYTF
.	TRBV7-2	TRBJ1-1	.	TGTGCCAGCAGCTCGTACAGGTCCACTGAAGCTTTCTTT	CASSSYRSTEAFF
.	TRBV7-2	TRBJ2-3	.	TGTGCCAGCAGCTTTCTACCGAGCACAGATACGCAGTATTTT	CASSFLPSTDTQYF
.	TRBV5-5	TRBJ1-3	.	TGTGCCAGCAGCTTCGCGACACTCTCTGGAAACACCATATATTTT	CASSFATLSGNTIYF
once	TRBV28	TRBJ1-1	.	TGTGCCAGCCGCGGGCCGATGAACACTGAAGCTTTCTTT	CASRGPMNTEAFF
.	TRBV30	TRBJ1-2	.	TGTGCCTGGGCCGGTGGACAGAGGCTCTATGGCTACACCTTC	CAWAGGQRLYGYTF
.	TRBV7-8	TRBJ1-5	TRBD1	TGTGCCAGCAGCCGGGACAGGGCTAGCAATCAGCCCCAGCATTTT	CASSRDRASNQPQHF
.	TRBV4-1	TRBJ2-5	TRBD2	TGCGCCAGCAGCCAAGATCCCTCGGGTCTAGCGGGAGGAAAGACCCAGTACTTC	CASSQDPSGLAGGKTQYF
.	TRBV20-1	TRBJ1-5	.	TGCCCCCCAAGCAATCAGCCCCAGCATTTT	CPPSNQPQHF
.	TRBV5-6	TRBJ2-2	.	TGTGCCAGCAGCTTGCGGGAGAGGGGCGGGGAGCTGTTTTTT	CASSLRERGGELFF
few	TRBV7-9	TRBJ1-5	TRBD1	TGTGCCAGCAGCCCCGGGACAGGGGAAAGAGGCCAGCCCCAGCATTTT	CASSPGTGERGQPQHF
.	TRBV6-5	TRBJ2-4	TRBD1	TGTGCCAGCAGCACCCTACCGGGACAGGGCGACATTCAGTACTTC	CASSTLPGQGDIQYF
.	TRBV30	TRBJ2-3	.	TGTGCCTGGAGTGTACAGGGCGGGAGCACAGATACGCAGTATTTT	CAWSVQGGSTDTQYF
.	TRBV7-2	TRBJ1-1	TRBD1	TGTGCCAGCAGCTTACAGGGGGCGCCCGTCGGGATCACTGAAGCTTTCTTT	CASSLQGAPVGITEAFF
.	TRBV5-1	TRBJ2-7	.	TGCGCCAGCAGCTCTACCTCGGTGGAGCAGTACTTC	CASSSTSVEQYF
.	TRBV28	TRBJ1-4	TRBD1	TGTGCCAGCAGTTTAGGGGGACAGGGGAATGAAAAACTGTTTTTT	CASSLGGQGNEKLFF
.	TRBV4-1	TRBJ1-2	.	TGCGCCAGCAGCCAAATCCTAGTCGTGGGGGGAGGAAACTATGGCTACACCTTC	CASSQILVVGGGNYGYTF
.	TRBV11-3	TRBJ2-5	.	TGTGCCAGCAGCTTAGAGGGGAGCCGGGAGACCCAGTACTTC	CASSLEGSRETQYF
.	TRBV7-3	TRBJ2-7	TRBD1	TGTGCCAGCAGCCCGGGACAGCCCTGGGAGCAGTACTTC	CASSPGQPWEQYF
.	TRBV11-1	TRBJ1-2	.	TGTGCCAGCAGCCAGGGAGTGCAGGAGGGTGACTATGGCTACACCTTC	CASSQGVQEGDYGYTF
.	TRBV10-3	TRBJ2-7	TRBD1	TGTGCCATCAACCCGGGACAGGGGGAAAGCGAGCAGTACTTC	CAINPGQGESEQYF